This TCR beta chain was captured by sequencing in a study of blood T cell repertoires in COVID-19. Study background: PBMCs, B-cell-depleted T cells, or T cells were the source of the cDNA or gDNA that made up the material.

Profiled with immunoSEQ multiplex PCR; TCRdb holds only in-frame clones, not every one. The table lists a few hundred thousand clones, 80% to 90% of them singletons, with about 10% in the top ten. The source is a man aged 45 to 65 with active or convalescent COVID-19. The sample taken for sequencing was peripheral blood.

The CDR3 region has the DNA TGTGCCAGCAGCTTAGGCAGGGCCCCCATCGATGGCTACACCTTC. Translated, it gives CASSLGRAPIDGYTF. The genes are TRBV7-9 and TRBJ1-2; tentative D call: TRBD1 (5 bases). V lost 1 base to trimming and J lost 6 bases, with 15 bases between them. Germline V CDR1 and CDR2: SEHNR, FQNEAQ (reference sequence). CDR3 length: 15 amino acids.